This paragraph covers one T cell receptor beta chain sequence. This entry belongs to a study of blood T cell repertoires in COVID-19. For the study at large: The origin of the acute and convalescent COVID-19 samples was the United States, Italy and Spain. The analysed material was cDNA or gDNA that came from T cells, B-cell-depleted T cells, or PBMCs.

Germline V gives CDR1 LNHDA, CDR2 SQIVND (reference sequence). The CDR3 spans 16 residues. J was trimmed by 4 bases and V by 4 bases; bases with no gene match: 4. TCRdb keeps only in-frame clones here, not all; method: immunoSEQ multiplex PCR. Altogether roughly 65,000 clones are present, around 85% being singletons, with the ten largest covering approximately 35%. The sequence derives from a woman of 80 years or more with active or convalescent COVID-19. The chain joins TRBV19 to TRBJ2-5, with 15 positions matching TRBD2. Sequencing was carried out using peripheral blood. The CDR3 region is CASSTRTSGGGETQYF. The CDR3 coding sequence is TGTGCCAGTAGTACTAGGACTAGCGGGGGGGGAGAGACCCAGTACTTC.